The clone carrying this T cell receptor (beta chain) was counted a few times. These data come from a study of identical twins. Via MiXCR, TCRdb re-called the 5' RACE reads, giving one row per CDR3 protein. The sample yields around 1.7 million distinct CDR3 sequences, around 33% seen once. The CDR3 spans 16 residues. Sequencing used cord blood. The chain links TRBV21-1 to TRBJ2-5; the table names TRBD2, a call not compared with the DNA. TRBV21-1 is annotated as a pseudogene. The TCR was taken from a newborn girl in good health. For the CDR3, the DNA is TGTGCCAGCAGCAAAGGAGGCTCGAACCCTCGAGAGACCCAGTACTTC. As protein: CASSKGGSNPRETQYF.